This T cell receptor beta chain is from a study of blood T cell repertoires in COVID-19. About the research overall: Researchers got acute and convalescent COVID-19 samples from the United States, Italy and Spain.

Method: immunoSEQ multiplex PCR; TCRdb's copy keeps in-frame clones and lacks some. The profile shows some 80,000 clones, approximately 78% of them singletons. After removal of 0 bases from V and 5 bases from J, the junction contained 6 bases not matched to a gene. The CDR3 spans 16 residues. Germline assignment: CDR1 MGHDK and CDR2 SYGVNS. The sample taken for sequencing was peripheral blood. The V and J genes are TRBV25-1 and TRBJ2-1; 8 positions agree with TRBD2. This receptor was obtained from a woman between 65 and 79 years old with acute or convalescent COVID-19. CDR3 nucleotide sequence: TGTGCCAGCAGTGAATATATAGCGGGAAGGGACAATGAGCAGTTCTTC. Translated, it gives CASSEYIAGRDNEQFF.